Below are 23 T cell receptor beta chains sequenced from a single sample in a study of blood T cell repertoires in COVID-19. Some clones are missing from TCRdb's copy, which holds only in-frame ones; the method was immunoSEQ multiplex PCR. This table holds under 250,000 clones, 80% to 90% found once. The sequenced material came from PBMCs or T cells enriched from blood (not recorded which). The receptors originated from a woman aged 18-29 years in a cohort exposed to, infected with or recovered from COVID-19 (not recorded which).

The genes are TRBV27 and TRBJ1-1, with TRBD1 as a possible D gene (6 bases). Germline CDR1 MNHEY, CDR2 SMNVEV (reference sequence). This CDR3 is built from 16 residues. Trimming shortened V by 0 bases and J by 0 bases, and 11 bases separated the two germline ends. Written as DNA, the CDR3 is TGTGCCAGCAGTTTATCGGACAGCACCATGAACACTGAAGCTTTCTTT. It yields the protein CASSLSDSTMNTEAFF.

The chain is built from TRBV4-1 and TRBJ2-7; a weak D match, TRBD2 (6 bases). The V gene's germline CDR1 is MGHRA and CDR2 YSYEKL. The V and J ends lost 4 bases and 1 base respectively, with 17 bases between them. The CDR3 is 16 residues long. DNA of the CDR3: TGCGCCAGCAGCCGGTTAGGGGACTCGTCTTCCTACGAGCAGTACTTC. It encodes CASSRLGDSSSYEQYF.

The chain uses TRBV7-3 and TRBJ2-5, with TRBD2 identical over 10 bases. The CDR3 is 15 residues long. Unmatched junction bases numbered 1, after V lost 0 bases and J lost 3 bases. Germline V gives CDR1 SGHTA, CDR2 FQGTGA. The CDR3 bases are TGTGCCAGCAGCTTAACGGGGACTAGCGAAGAGACCCAGTACTTC. Protein product: CASSLTGTSEETQYF.

This chain links TRBV19 with TRBJ1-2; tentative D call: TRBD1 (6 bases). V gave up 3 bases and J gave up 3 bases, with 8 bases separating them. The CDR3 is made up of 13 amino acids. Germline CDR1 and CDR2: LNHDA and SQIVND (reference sequence). CDR3 in amino acids: CASSMRGHYGYTF. The CDR3 coding sequence is TGTGCCAGTAGTATGCGGGGGCACTATGGCTACACCTTC.

The chain carries TRBV11-2 and TRBJ1-4; D gene ambiguous. Looked up from germline, CDR1 is SGHAT and CDR2 is FQNNGV. The CDR3 contains 14 residues. V was trimmed by 1 base and J by 5 bases, leaving 8 bases between them. CDR3 coding DNA: TGTGCCAGCAGCTTAGCCGGGGTCAATGAAAAACTGTTTTTT. Encoded protein: CASSLAGVNEKLFF.

The chain couples TRBV5-6 to TRBJ1-5; TRBD1 might be the D (6 bases). CDR1 SGHDT and CDR2 YYEEEE come from the germline V gene. This CDR3 has 16 residues. V was shortened by 1 base and J by 0 bases, with 11 bases between the two germline ends. CDR3 sequence (DNA): TGTGCCAGCAGCTTGCACGACAGGTATAGCAATCAGCCCCAGCATTTT. It codes for CASSLHDRYSNQPQHF.

The chain carries TRBV5-8 and TRBJ1-4; 8 nucleotides line up with TRBD1. Germline CDR1 and CDR2: SGHTS and YDEGEE. The CDR3 is made up of 15 amino acids. The V gene end was trimmed by 0 bases and the J gene end by 8 bases; junction bases not matched to a gene: 6. Written as DNA, the CDR3 is TGTGCCAGCAGCTTGGGAGGACAGGGAACAGAAAAACTGTTTTTT. Translating it yields CASSLGGQGTEKLFF.

V gene TRBV7-2 combines with J gene TRBJ1-5; a possible D gene is TRBD1 (6 bases). CDR1 is SGHTA, CDR2 FQGNSA, per germline. V was shortened by 5 bases and J by 4 bases, with 9 bases between the two germline ends. The CDR3 is made up of 13 amino acids. The CDR3 sequence: CASSIGQNQPQHF. In nucleotides, the CDR3 is TGTGCCAGCAGCATCGGACAGAATCAGCCCCAGCATTTT.

The gene calls are TRBV10-3 and TRBJ2-1; TRBD1 matches at 8 bases. The CDR3 length is 16 residues. CDR1 and CDR2 from the germline V gene are ENHRY and SYGVKD. Unmatched junction bases numbered 10, after V lost 3 bases and J lost 6 bases. CDR3 in amino acids: CAISDTGTGMTNEQFF. CDR3 DNA: TGTGCCATCAGTGATACCGGGACAGGAATGACCAATGAGCAGTTCTTC.

This clone showed up just a few times. The rearrangement links TRBV6-6 to TRBJ2-2; TRBD2 aligns across 7 bases. The CDR3 loop spans 16 amino acids. Trimming at V came to 2 bases and at J to 4 bases, leaving 7 bases not matched to a gene. Germline CDR1 is MNHNY and CDR2 is SVGAGI (reference sequence). The DNA for the CDR3 is TGTGCCAGCAGTTACCCCCAGGGAGGGAGCACCGGGGAGCTGTTTTTT. Its translation is CASSYPQGGSTGELFF.

The chain uses TRBV2 and TRBJ1-6; D is perhaps TRBD1 (6 bases). The V end lost 3 bases, the J end lost 7 bases, and 13 bases lay between the germline ends. The CDR3 has 15 amino acids. Germline V gene data show CDR1 as SNHLY and CDR2 as FYNNEI. CDR3 sequence: CASSEQGMANSPLHF. DNA for the CDR3: TGTGCCAGCAGTGAGCAGGGGATGGCGAATTCACCCCTCCACTTT.

The chain has TRBV2 and TRBJ2-6, with TRBD2 as a possible D gene (5 bases). The V gene's germline CDR1 is SNHLY and CDR2 FYNNEI. The CDR3 consists of 17 residues. With 6 bases removed from V and 0 bases from J, the gap between germline ends came to 15 bases. CDR3 amino acids: CASRRTLEPSGANVLTF. CDR3 coding DNA: TGTGCCAGCAGGAGGACTTTGGAACCCTCTGGGGCCAACGTCCTGACTTTC.

As DNA, the CDR3 is TGTGCCAGCAGCTTAGGGGCAGGGGAAGCTTTCTTT. Its protein product is CASSLGAGEAFF. V gene TRBV7-9 combines with J gene TRBJ1-1; D perhaps matches TRBD1 (5 bases). V shed 1 base and J shed 8 bases, with 8 bases lying between them. The CDR3 spans 12 residues. The V gene's germline CDR1 is SEHNR and CDR2 FQNEAQ (reference sequence).

The chain links TRBV7-3 to TRBJ2-2; a weak D match, TRBD2 (6 bases). Trimming stripped 5 bases from V and 0 bases from J, with 10 bases between. Germline V lookup: CDR1 SGHTA, CDR2 FQGTGA. The CDR3 covers 15 residues. CDR3 bases: TGTGCCAGCAGCCGGCGGGGCGCGAACACCGGGGAGCTGTTTTTT. Translated: CASSRRGANTGELFF.

This chain uses TRBV19 with TRBJ1-1, with D perhaps TRBD1 (5 bases). Germline CDR1 and CDR2: LNHDA and SQIVND (reference sequence). The CDR3 is 14 amino acids. Between the trimmed V and J ends, which lost 2 bases and 1 base, there was a span of 8 bases. This CDR3 reads CASSIRGTNTEAFF. The CDR3 DNA follows: TGTGCCAGTAGTATAAGGGGTACGAACACTGAAGCTTTCTTT. Complete variable domain (other parts from reference TRBV19 and TRBJ1-1): DGGITQSPKYLFRKEGQNVTLSCEQNLNHDAMYWYRQDPGQGLRLIYYSQIVNDFQKGDIAEGYSVSREKKESFPLTVTSAQKNPTAFYLCASSIRGTNTEAFFGQGTRLTVV.

The gene calls are TRBV5-5 and TRBJ1-2; D perhaps matches TRBD1 (5 bases). Trimming removed 0 bases from V and 4 bases from J, with 10 bases in between. The CDR3 spans 14 residues. Germline-derived CDR1 and CDR2 are SGHKS and YYEKEE (reference sequence). The CDR3 nucleotides are TGTGCCAGCAGCTTGGAAGGGGTTACCTATGGCTACACCTTC. Translating it yields CASSLEGVTYGYTF.

The rearrangement links TRBV6-5 to TRBJ1-2; D ambiguous. V lost 6 bases to trimming and J lost 6 bases, with 17 bases between them. The germline CDR1 and CDR2 sequences are MNHEY and SVGAGI. This CDR3 spans 14 amino acids. The CDR3 protein is CASRSPLGRDGYTF. CDR3 in DNA: TGTGCCAGCAGATCGCCTCTGGGTCGGGATGGCTACACCTTC.

The chain joins TRBV27 to TRBJ1-5; D is perhaps TRBD1 (5 bases). Germline V gene sequence: CDR1 MNHEY, CDR2 SMNVEV (reference sequence). V gave up 5 bases and J gave up 7 bases, with 15 bases separating them. This CDR3 region has 14 residues. CDR3 nucleotides: TGTGCCAGCAGTCTCCAGGGCGGACTACAGCCCCAGCATTTT. This translates into CASSLQGGLQPQHF.

This clone occurred a few times. V gene TRBV27 combines with J gene TRBJ1-4, with 10 nucleotides matching TRBD1. Looked up from germline, CDR1 is MNHEY and CDR2 is SMNVEV (reference sequence). This CDR3 is built from 18 residues. The CDR3 DNA is TGTGCTCGACTGAATTCCGGGACAGGGGCCTCAACTAATGAAAAACTGTTTTTT. This gives the protein CARLNSGTGASTNEKLFF. The variable domain in full, completed from reference TRBV27 and TRBJ1-4, reads EAQVTQNPRYLITVTGKKLTVTCSQNMNHEYMSWYRQDPGLGLRQIYYSMNVEVTDKGDVPEGYKVSRKEKRNFPLILESPSPNQTSLYFCARLNSGTGASTNEKLFFGSGTQLSVL.

The V gene is TRBV14, the J gene TRBJ2-3, with 9 positions matching TRBD2. The CDR3 loop spans 16 amino acids. Germline V gene sequence: CDR1 SGHDN, CDR2 FVKESK. The trim removed 4 bases at V and 5 bases at J, leaving 10 bases unmatched. In nucleotides, the CDR3 is TGTGCCAGCAGCCCGAGGGTAGCGGGGGCCGGAGATACGCAGTATTTT. This translates into CASSPRVAGAGDTQYF.

The chain combines TRBV19 with TRBJ1-5; D call uncertain. Trimming left V 3 bases short and J 3 bases short, with 12 bases between. CDR3 length equals 15 residues. Germline V gene lookup returns CDR1 LNHDA and CDR2 SQIVND (reference sequence). For the CDR3, the DNA is TGTGCCAGTAGTATCGGGAGCACTTACAATCAGCCCCAGCATTTT. Amino acid sequence: CASSIGSTYNQPQHF.

The chain uses TRBV18 and TRBJ1-1; weak D call: TRBD1 (5 bases). Germline CDR1 KGHSH, CDR2 LQKENI. V dropped 2 bases and J dropped 7 bases, with 17 bases sitting between them. The CDR3 covers 15 residues. The CDR3 here is CASSPLWGKQREAFF. In nucleotides, the CDR3 is TGTGCCAGCTCACCATTGTGGGGCAAGCAACGTGAAGCTTTCTTT.

This chain joins TRBV12-3 or TRBV12-4 and TRBJ1-1; 7 bases map to TRBD1. The CDR3 covers 12 residues. V lost 6 bases, J lost 11 bases, and 9 bases stayed unmatched. CDR3 nucleotide sequence: TGTGCCAGCAGCCGACACGGGACAGAGGCTTTCTTT. Translating it yields CASSRHGTEAFF.